The sequence of this TCR beta chain was determined in a study of blood T cell repertoires in COVID-19. Study-level information: Donors in the United States, Italy and Spain gave samples during acute or convalescent COVID-19. The cDNA or gDNA used as material had been derived from T cells, B-cell-depleted T cells, or PBMCs.

TCRdb's copy holds only in-frame clones and misses some; the assay was immunoSEQ multiplex PCR. Among about 210,000 clones, roughly 87% were seen once, and the ten largest hold 7% to 7.5%. Per germline, CDR1 MDHEN and CDR2 SYDVKM. V was trimmed by 8 bases and J by 2 bases, leaving 15 bases between them. This CDR3 has 14 amino acids. Living in 20 to 30 US areas, the participants were between 18 and 89 years of age. Participant-given clinical history determined each cohort assignment. On this clone itself: The same CDR3 is also encoded by other DNA sequences in this sample.

The sequence was collected from a young man in a cohort exposed to, infected with or recovered from COVID-19 (not recorded which). The sample consisted of PBMCs or T cells enriched from blood (not recorded which). The gene calls are TRBV28 and TRBJ1-2; tentative D call: TRBD1 (6 bases). The CDR3 reads CASSYRARNYGYTF. The CDR3 coding sequence is TGTGCCAGCTCTTACAGGGCGAGGAACTATGGCTACACCTTC.